The rows below give T cell receptor beta chains drawn from one sample of a study of identical twins. Each CDR3 protein gets one entry after TCRdb re-called the 5' RACE reads with MiXCR. Among about 470,000 distinct CDR3 sequences listed, 20% to 25% were seen once. The sample was also linked to a second study, of T cells expressing NK-cell markers.

Sequencing was performed on CD4+ T cells sorted from blood. These receptors all come from a woman between 18 and 29 years old in good health. The CDR3 runs from the conserved cysteine through the conserved F or W. D genes are given only for firm matches. Clone size, where shown, is once, few, many, or a class for clones that have expanded.

D: TRBD1
size: -
V: TRBV12-3/TRBV12-4
J: TRBJ1-1
DNA: TGTGCCAGCACGCACAGGGGGAGCACTGAAGCTTTCTTT
CDR3: CASTHRGSTEAFF

D: -
size: -
V: TRBV2
J: TRBJ2-3
DNA: TGTGCCAGCAGTGAGACAGGCACAGATACGCAGTATTTT
CDR3: CASSETGTDTQYF

D: -
size: -
V: TRBV7-9
J: TRBJ1-2
DNA: TGTGCCAGCAGCTTGGGATTCATCTATGGCTACACCTTC
CDR3: CASSLGFIYGYTF

D: -
size: -
V: TRBV4-1
J: TRBJ2-5
DNA: TGCGCCAGCAGCCAGGGACTTCAACGTAGCGAGACCCAGTACTTC
CDR3: CASSQGLQRSETQYF

D: -
size: -
V: TRBV6-2/TRBV6-3
J: TRBJ2-1
DNA: TGTGCCAGCAGTAAAGGTAGGACTCTCTCCTACAATGAGCAGTTCTTC
CDR3: CASSKGRTLSYNEQFF

D: -
size: few
V: TRBV5-1
J: TRBJ2-3
DNA: TGCGCCAGCTCCCGGGGGGCGGGCACAGATACGCAGTATTTT
CDR3: CASSRGAGTDTQYF

D: TRBD2
size: -
V: TRBV3-1
J: TRBJ2-3
DNA: TGTGCCAGCAGCCAAGAGGTAGCGGGGGTTGGCACAGATACGCAGTATTTT
CDR3: CASSQEVAGVGTDTQYF

D: -
size: -
V: TRBV5-1
J: TRBJ2-7
DNA: TGCGCCAGCAGTGGGGACCCCCCCCACGAGCAGTACTTC
CDR3: CASSGDPPHEQYF

D: -
size: -
V: TRBV4-2
J: TRBJ2-5
DNA: TGTGCCAGCAGCCAGGAGGGGACTCAAGAGACCCAGTACTTC
CDR3: CASSQEGTQETQYF

D: TRBD2
size: -
V: TRBV24-1
J: TRBJ2-1
DNA: TGTGCCACCAGTGAGGCTAGCGGGAGGTCCCACAATGAGCAGTTCTTC
CDR3: CATSEASGRSHNEQFF

D: -
size: few
V: TRBV29-1
J: TRBJ1-1
DNA: TGCAGCGTTGAAGATACCCGACTGGGGGGAGCTTTCTTT
CDR3: CSVEDTRLGGAFF

D: -
size: -
V: TRBV24-1
J: TRBJ2-2
DNA: TGTGCCACCAGTGCCGGGGGGCAGGGGCGCTCCGGGGAGCTGTTTTTT
CDR3: CATSAGGQGRSGELFF

D: TRBD1
size: few
V: TRBV20-1
J: TRBJ1-2
DNA: TGCAGTGCGAAAGGACAGGGGGAGTCCAACTATGGCTACACCTTC
CDR3: CSAKGQGESNYGYTF

D: TRBD1
size: few
V: TRBV28
J: TRBJ1-2
DNA: TGTGCCAGCAGTTACAGGGGGCTGCAAGGCTACACCTTC
CDR3: CASSYRGLQGYTF

D: -
size: few
V: TRBV6-6
J: TRBJ2-7
DNA: TGTGCCAGCAGACCCCTTGCAGCCTACGAGCAGTACTTC
CDR3: CASRPLAAYEQYF

D: -
size: -
V: TRBV7-9
J: TRBJ1-1
DNA: TGTGCCAGCAGCTCCTTACGGGACTCGGGTACTGAAGCTTTCTTT
CDR3: CASSSLRDSGTEAFF

D: -
size: -
V: TRBV11-2
J: TRBJ1-2
DNA: TGTGCCAGCAGCCGACAGACCTATGGCTACACCTTC
CDR3: CASSRQTYGYTF

D: -
size: few
V: TRBV2
J: TRBJ2-3
DNA: TGTGCCAGCAGTGGAAACAGGGGCACAGATACGCAGTATTTT
CDR3: CASSGNRGTDTQYF

D: -
size: few
V: TRBV12-3/TRBV12-4
J: TRBJ1-3
DNA: TGTGCCAGCAGTTCTCTTTACGCTGGAAACACCATATATTTT
CDR3: CASSSLYAGNTIYF

D: -
size: -
V: TRBV20-1
J: TRBJ1-1
DNA: TGCAGTGCCTTAACTTCGAGGAGACGCGCCACTGAAGCTTTCTTT
CDR3: CSALTSRRRATEAFF

D: TRBD2
size: few
V: TRBV20-1
J: TRBJ2-1
DNA: TGCAGTGCTAGCGGGGGGACTTCCTACAATGAGCAGTTCTTC
CDR3: CSASGGTSYNEQFF

D: -
size: few
V: TRBV3-1
J: TRBJ1-1
DNA: TGTGCCAGCAGCCAAGTTCAGGGGCGGGCTTTCTTT
CDR3: CASSQVQGRAFF

D: -
size: few
V: TRBV20-1
J: TRBJ2-7
DNA: TGCAGTGCTAGAGGAGGGGGAAGCGCCTACGAGCAGTACTTC
CDR3: CSARGGGSAYEQYF

D: TRBD1
size: -
V: TRBV10-1
J: TRBJ2-3
DNA: TGCGCCAGCGGACAGGGAGGCACAGATACGCAGTATTTT
CDR3: CASGQGGTDTQYF

D: -
size: -
V: TRBV12-3/TRBV12-4
J: TRBJ1-6
DNA: TGTGCCAGCAGTCGGGAGTCGGGTTCACCCCTCCACTTT
CDR3: CASSRESGSPLHF

D: -
size: few
V: TRBV14
J: TRBJ2-7
DNA: TGTGCCAGCAGCCAAGATCGTGAGAACGAGCAGTACTTC
CDR3: CASSQDRENEQYF

D: -
size: -
V: TRBV27
J: TRBJ2-1
DNA: TGTGCCAGCAGTTTACAGGGTATGAATGAGCAGTTCTTC
CDR3: CASSLQGMNEQFF

D: TRBD1
size: many
V: TRBV5-1
J: TRBJ1-2
DNA: TGCGCCAGCACCCCGGGAGGAGGGGGCAACTATGGCTACACCTTC
CDR3: CASTPGGGGNYGYTF

D: TRBD2
size: many
V: TRBV12-3/TRBV12-4
J: TRBJ2-1
DNA: TGTGCCAGCAGTTTACTAGCGGGGGGGCGGAATGAGCAGTTCTTC
CDR3: CASSLLAGGRNEQFF

D: -
size: -
V: TRBV6-1
J: TRBJ2-2
DNA: TGTGCCAGCAGCTGGGGACGTGGTGGGACCGGGGAGCTGTTTTTT
CDR3: CASSWGRGGTGELFF

D: -
size: few
V: TRBV6-1
J: TRBJ2-4
DNA: TGTGCCAGCAGTGAGACCTGGGGTCAGTACTTC
CDR3: CASSETWGQYF

D: -
size: -
V: TRBV27
J: TRBJ2-1
DNA: TGTGCCAGCGGTATCCAGTCGAAGGCTGAGCAGTTCTTC
CDR3: CASGIQSKAEQFF

D: -
size: -
V: TRBV20-1
J: TRBJ1-1
DNA: TGCAGTGCTAGAGAGGACAGTATGAACACTGAAGCTTTCTTT
CDR3: CSAREDSMNTEAFF

D: -
size: few
V: TRBV12-3/TRBV12-4
J: TRBJ1-1
DNA: TGTGCCAGCACCGTCGCCGGGGGCACTGAAGCTTTCTTT
CDR3: CASTVAGGTEAFF

D: -
size: few
V: TRBV12-3/TRBV12-4
J: TRBJ2-2
DNA: TGTGCCAGCAGGTTACAGGGTACCGGGGAGCTGTTTTTT
CDR3: CASRLQGTGELFF

D: -
size: few
V: TRBV27
J: TRBJ2-2
DNA: TGTGCCAGCAGTCCTACCCGGCTCCGGGAGCTGTTTTTT
CDR3: CASSPTRLRELFF

D: -
size: -
V: TRBV5-1
J: TRBJ2-3
DNA: TGCGCCAGCAGCTTGCAAAGCCCCCCCACAGATACGCAGTATTTT
CDR3: CASSLQSPPTDTQYF

D: -
size: -
V: TRBV4-1
J: TRBJ2-4
DNA: TGCGCCAGCAGCCAAGGAATGGCTCGGGCCCCGGGCCGGGACATTCAGTACTTC
CDR3: CASSQGMARAPGRDIQYF

D: -
size: few
V: TRBV12-3/TRBV12-4
J: TRBJ2-4
DNA: TGTGCCAGCAGTACTCCGGGCCTAGCCAAAAACATTCAGTACTTC
CDR3: CASSTPGLAKNIQYF

D: -
size: few
V: TRBV15
J: TRBJ2-3
DNA: TGTGCCACCAGCAGAGTAGTAGCGGTCACAGATACGCAGTATTTT
CDR3: CATSRVVAVTDTQYF

D: TRBD1
size: -
V: TRBV7-2
J: TRBJ2-2
DNA: TGTGCCAGCAGCTTGGGTGGGACAGGGAAGACCGGGGAGCTGTTTTTT
CDR3: CASSLGGTGKTGELFF

D: -
size: -
V: TRBV12-3/TRBV12-4
J: TRBJ1-2
DNA: TGTGCCACTCGACAGGTTGATGGCTACACCTTC
CDR3: CATRQVDGYTF

D: -
size: -
V: TRBV9
J: TRBJ2-5
DNA: TGTGCCAGCAGCGTAAAGGCAGGGGCGTACCAAGAGACCCAGTACTTC
CDR3: CASSVKAGAYQETQYF

D: TRBD1
size: few
V: TRBV5-4
J: TRBJ1-1
DNA: TGTGCCAGCAGCTTGGGGAAGGGGGCGGGGGGCGCTTTCTTT
CDR3: CASSLGKGAGGAFF

D: -
size: -
V: TRBV11-2
J: TRBJ2-1
DNA: TGTGCCAGCTGCTTTGCCGGGACCCTTAATGAGCAGTTCTTC
CDR3: CASCFAGTLNEQFF

D: TRBD1
size: -
V: TRBV4-1
J: TRBJ2-7
DNA: TGCGCCAGCAGCCAAGGGGCCGGGACAGGGCCCTACGAGCAGTACTTC
CDR3: CASSQGAGTGPYEQYF

D: TRBD2
size: -
V: TRBV30
J: TRBJ2-1
DNA: TGTGCCTGGAGTGTACGGCCTAGCGGGAGGAGTGAGCAGTTCTTC
CDR3: CAWSVRPSGRSEQFF

D: -
size: once
V: TRBV18
J: TRBJ2-7
DNA: TGTGCCAGCTCACCCCAGGGGTCGGGCTCCTACGAGCAGTACTTC
CDR3: CASSPQGSGSYEQYF

D: -
size: few
V: TRBV29-1
J: TRBJ1-2
DNA: TGCAGCGTTGAAGGGCCGACAGCCTATGGCTACACCTTC
CDR3: CSVEGPTAYGYTF

D: -
size: few
V: TRBV11-1
J: TRBJ2-6
DNA: TGTGCCAGCAGCCAGACCGGCGGGGCCCCCTCTGGGGCCAACGTCCTGACTTTC
CDR3: CASSQTGGAPSGANVLTF

D: -
size: few
V: TRBV10-2
J: TRBJ2-1
DNA: TGCGCCAGCAGGGCTGGACTACTCGAGCAGTTCTTC
CDR3: CASRAGLLEQFF

D: -
size: -
V: TRBV9
J: TRBJ2-2
DNA: TGTGCCAGCAGCGAGGGACTCCACACCGGGGAGCTGTTTTTT
CDR3: CASSEGLHTGELFF

D: -
size: few
V: TRBV20-1
J: TRBJ2-5
DNA: TGCAGTGCTAGATGGAACCAAGAGACCCAGTACTTC
CDR3: CSARWNQETQYF